The rows below give T cell receptor beta chains drawn from one sample of a study of cytomegalovirus exposure and HLA in healthy donors. Repertoires were generated with immunoSEQ multiplex PCR, while TCRdb's copy carries only in-frame clones and drops some. The sample yields around 150,000 clones, over 70% seen once. The specimen was PBMCs. All receptors derive from a man under 40 in good health and CMV-seronegative. Each CDR3 is given with its conserved first and last residue. D genes are given only for firm matches. Clone size is not always given. Where it is, it says once, few, many or a class for expanded clones.

D gene | clone size | J gene | V gene | CDR3 DNA | CDR3 protein
NA | NA | TRBJ1-5 | TRBV4-1 | TGCGCCAGCAGCTCCCAGGGGCGCGATCAGCCCCAGCATTTT | CASSSQGRDQPQHF
NA | NA | TRBJ1-1 | TRBV11-3 | TGTGCCAGCAGCTTTAGGGGGAACACTGAAGCTTTCTTT | CASSFRGNTEAFF
TRBD1 | NA | TRBJ1-2 | TRBV6-1 | TGTGCCAGCAGCGGGACAGGAATTAACTATGGCTACACCTTC | CASSGTGINYGYTF
NA | NA | TRBJ1-6 | TRBV27 | TGTGCCAGCAGCCTTGGGCCCTTGAGCTCCTATAATTCACCCCTCCACTTT | CASSLGPLSSYNSPLHF
NA | NA | TRBJ2-6 | TRBV27 | TGTGCCAGCAGTTTCTATACAGGGACAGGGGCCAACGTCCTGACTTTC | CASSFYTGTGANVLTF
NA | few | TRBJ1-2 | TRBV30 | TGTGCCTGGAGCCGTCTCCGGGTCCGGGGAGGCTACACCTTC | CAWSRLRVRGGYTF
TRBD1 | few | TRBJ1-1 | TRBV6-5 | TGTGCCAGCAGTACAGGGGTGAGCACTGAAGCTTTCTTT | CASSTGVSTEAFF
NA | NA | TRBJ1-5 | TRBV2 | TGTGCCAGCACTGAAGGTACCTATCGGGGCAATCAGCCCCAGCATTTT | CASTEGTYRGNQPQHF
TRBD1 | NA | TRBJ1-3 | TRBV10-3 | TGTGCCATCAAGCAGGGGGCTACGGAAGTAGACACCATATATTTT | CAIKQGATEVDTIYF
TRBD2 | NA | TRBJ2-1 | TRBV27 | TGTGCCAGCAGTCTAACACTAGCGGGACTAAATGAGCAGTTCTTC | CASSLTLAGLNEQFF
TRBD1 | few | TRBJ1-1 | TRBV19 | TGTGCCAGTGTACAGGGGGCGACCGGCATGAACACTGAAGCTTTCTTT | CASVQGATGMNTEAFF
TRBD1 | NA | TRBJ1-1 | TRBV7-9 | TGTGCCAGCAGCCCTAAGACCGGGACAGGGGGGTCCATGAACACTGAAGCTTTCTTT | CASSPKTGTGGSMNTEAFF
TRBD1 | NA | TRBJ2-5 | TRBV9 | TGTGCCAGCAGCAGATTGACAGGGGGCGTGGGCCAAGAGACCCAGTACTTC | CASSRLTGGVGQETQYF
TRBD1 | NA | TRBJ1-2 | TRBV5-6 | TGTGCCAGCAGCTCCGAGGGGGCTGTCTATGGCTACACCTTC | CASSSEGAVYGYTF
NA | NA | TRBJ1-3 | TRBV14 | TGTGCCAGCAGCCAACACAGATCATACTCTGGAAACACCATATATTTT | CASSQHRSYSGNTIYF
TRBD2 | NA | TRBJ2-7 | TRBV7-3 | TGTGCCAGCAGCACCATAGCGGGAGGGGGGTCCTACGAGCAGTACTTC | CASSTIAGGGSYEQYF
NA | NA | TRBJ1-3 | TRBV7-8 | TGTGCCAGCAGCTTATATGGAAACACCATATATTTT | CASSLYGNTIYF
TRBD1 | NA | TRBJ2-3 | TRBV15 | TGTGCCACCAGCAGAAGGACAGGGCTTCGGGATACGCAGTATTTT | CATSRRTGLRDTQYF
TRBD1 | NA | TRBJ1-2 | TRBV30 | TGTGCCTGGAGTTTCACAGGGGGCGGTGGCTACACCTTC | CAWSFTGGGGYTF
NA | NA | TRBJ1-2 | TRBV13 | TGTGCCAGCAGCACCCCAGATTACTATGGCTACACCTTC | CASSTPDYYGYTF
NA | NA | TRBJ1-1 | TRBV28 | TGTGCCAGCAGTTCTGGGGGCGGCGGAGCTTTCTTT | CASSSGGGGAFF
NA | NA | TRBJ2-5 | TRBV5-6 | TGTGCCAGCAGTTACGGGAGCAGAGAGACCCAGTACTTC | CASSYGSRETQYF
NA | NA | TRBJ1-5 | TRBV27 | TGTGCCAGCAGTTCGGGCTCGACAGGCGACAATCAGCCCCAGCATTTT | CASSSGSTGDNQPQHF
TRBD1 | NA | TRBJ1-2 | TRBV10-3 | TGTGCCATCAGGGACAGGGGAAAGGGCTATGGCTACACCTTC | CAIRDRGKGYGYTF
NA | once | TRBJ1-2 | TRBV27 | TGTGCCAGCAGTTTAGTTAGGGGGTCAACCTATGGCTACACCTTC | CASSLVRGSTYGYTF
TRBD2 | NA | TRBJ2-1 | TRBV27 | TGTGCCAGCAGCCTGACTAGCGGGAGGGCCACCTACAATGAGCAGTTCTTC | CASSLTSGRATYNEQFF
TRBD1 | NA | TRBJ2-2 | TRBV6-5 | TGTGCCAGCAGACCGACAGGGGACACCGGGGAGCTGTTTTTT | CASRPTGDTGELFF
NA | NA | TRBJ1-1 | TRBV30 | TGTGCCTGGAGTGGGGGGGGCACTGAAGCTTTCTTT | CAWSGGGTEAFF
TRBD1 | NA | TRBJ1-2 | TRBV27 | TGTGCCAGCAGAAATTCGGGACAGCTCGGCTACACCTTC | CASRNSGQLGYTF
NA | NA | TRBJ1-2 | TRBV4-3 | TGCGCCAGCAGCCAAGTCTCCTACAGGGACGGCTACACCTTC | CASSQVSYRDGYTF
TRBD1 | NA | TRBJ2-7 | TRBV28 | TGTGCCAGCAGTCGACAGGGGGACGCCTACGAGCAGTACTTC | CASSRQGDAYEQYF
TRBD2 | NA | TRBJ2-5 | TRBV6-1 | TGTGCCAGCAGTGTGGTCCAAAGCGGGGATGAGACCCAGTACTTC | CASSVVQSGDETQYF
NA | NA | TRBJ2-2 | TRBV30 | TGTGCCTGGAGACGAGCGACCGGGGAGCTGTTTTTT | CAWRRATGELFF
NA | NA | TRBJ1-2 | TRBV19 | TGTGCCAGTACGGTGACTACGGGCTTCTATGGCTACACCTTC | CASTVTTGFYGYTF
NA | NA | TRBJ1-1 | TRBV6-1 | TGTGCCAGCAGTGAAAGGGAGGGGATAAACACTGAAGCTTTCTTT | CASSEREGINTEAFF
TRBD1 | NA | TRBJ1-1 | TRBV28 | TGTGCCAGCAGCCCCGACAGGGAAGACACTGAAGCTTTCTTT | CASSPDREDTEAFF
TRBD2 | NA | TRBJ2-1 | TRBV6-4 | TGTGCCAGCAGTGACTCTCGACTAGCGGGAGGCGTATACAATGAGCAGTTCTTC | CASSDSRLAGGVYNEQFF
NA | NA | TRBJ2-3 | TRBV28 | TGTGCCAGCAAGTCAACTTCAGGGGGGCGGACAGATACGCAGTATTTT | CASKSTSGGRTDTQYF
TRBD1 | NA | TRBJ2-1 | TRBV5-8 | TGTGCCAGCAGCCCCTTCGGACAGGTTGGGGAGCAGTTCTTC | CASSPFGQVGEQFF
NA | once | TRBJ2-1 | TRBV9 | TGTGCCAGCAGCGTAGATTCCCGGGAGCAGTTCTTC | CASSVDSREQFF
TRBD2 | NA | TRBJ2-5 | TRBV5-4 | TGTGCCAGCAGCTTGGGACTAGCGGGAGAGACCCAGTACTTC | CASSLGLAGETQYF
TRBD2 | few | TRBJ2-1 | TRBV28 | TGTGCCAGCATAAGCGGGGCTGCCTACAATGAGCAGTTCTTC | CASISGAAYNEQFF
NA | once | TRBJ2-1 | TRBV18 | TGTGCCAGCTCACCGCCCCTCGGTTCGAGCTCCTACAATGAGCAGTTCTTC | CASSPPLGSSSYNEQFF
NA | NA | TRBJ1-5 | TRBV7-8 | TGTGCCAGCAGCTTAGTAGGACAGATCAATCAGCCCCAGCATTTT | CASSLVGQINQPQHF
NA | once | TRBJ2-5 | TRBV9 | TGTGCCAGCAGCGACTCATTCCAAGAGACCCAGTACTTC | CASSDSFQETQYF
NA | NA | TRBJ2-3 | TRBV9 | TGTGCCAGCAGCGCCGCAAGCGGGGATACGCAGTATTTT | CASSAASGDTQYF
NA | NA | TRBJ1-2 | TRBV6-1 | TGTGCCAGCAGTGAAGCGCGGGGGTTTGGCTACACCTTC | CASSEARGFGYTF
NA | NA | TRBJ1-1 | TRBV19 | TGTGCCAGTACGACCGTACAGATCATGAACACTGAAGCTTTCTTT | CASTTVQIMNTEAFF
NA | NA | TRBJ1-5 | TRBV7-9 | TGTGCCAGCAGCTTAGGACAGTATCAGCCCCAGCATTTT | CASSLGQYQPQHF
NA | NA | TRBJ2-7 | TRBV13 | TGTGCCAGCAGCTTAGTGGGTGACACCCCCTACGAGCAGTACTTC | CASSLVGDTPYEQYF
TRBD2 | NA | TRBJ2-1 | TRBV7-3 | TGTGCCAGCAGCTTAGGAGCGGGAAATAGCTATGAGCAGTTCTTC | CASSLGAGNSYEQFF
TRBD1 | NA | TRBJ2-2 | TRBV11-2 | TGTGCCAGCAGCCCCAGAGGGGGCGAAGGGTACCCCGGGGAGCTGTTTTTT | CASSPRGGEGYPGELFF
NA | NA | TRBJ1-3 | TRBV7-9 | TGTGCCAGCAGCTTAGAGGTGCGGGCGGACACCATATATTTT | CASSLEVRADTIYF
TRBD1 | NA | TRBJ2-7 | TRBV7-3 | TGTGCCAGCAGCCCCAGGGGGGACAGGGCAGGCTACGAGCAGTACTTC | CASSPRGDRAGYEQYF
TRBD1 | NA | TRBJ2-3 | TRBV19 | TGTGCCAGTAGTACGACAGGGGGCCTGACAGATACGCAGTATTTT | CASSTTGGLTDTQYF
TRBD1 | NA | TRBJ1-1 | TRBV5-1 | TGCGCCAGCAGTTACACCGGGGGACAGGACACTGAAGCTTTCTTT | CASSYTGGQDTEAFF
TRBD2 | NA | TRBJ2-7 | TRBV25-1 | TGTGCCAGCAGTGTTACTAGCGGGATAGCCTACGAGCAGTACTTC | CASSVTSGIAYEQYF
TRBD2 | NA | TRBJ2-1 | TRBV10-1 | TGCGCCAGCAGTGACCTTTTGGGGGGGTACAATGAGCAGTTCTTC | CASSDLLGGYNEQFF
NA | NA | TRBJ1-2 | TRBV19 | TGTGCCAGTATTCCGGGACACATTTCTAACTATGGCTACACCTTC | CASIPGHISNYGYTF